These T cell receptor beta chains were read from a single sample in a study of control samples from healthy donors and cancer patients. Clones were read by immunoSEQ multiplex PCR, and TCRdb kept only the in-frame ones, dropping some. The sample has 95,000 to 100,000 clones; roughly 89% are singletons. The specimen was blood. Receptors originate from a man in his thirties or forties in good health. CDR3s include the opening cysteine and the closing phenylalanine or tryptophan. Each record gives: J gene, D gene, clone size, V gene, CDR3 protein, CDR3 DNA. The D gene is left open where the match is weak. Not all rows give a size; the values are once, few, many and, for expanded clones, a class.

J: TRBJ1-5; D: NA; size: NA; V: TRBV18; CDR3: CASSPTGLRYQPQHF; DNA: TGTGCCAGCTCACCAACAGGCCTGAGGTACCAGCCCCAGCATTTT
J: TRBJ1-1; D: NA; size: NA; V: TRBV6-4; CDR3: CASSPRGGETEAFF; DNA: TGTGCCAGCAGCCCCAGGGGCGGAGAGACTGAAGCTTTCTTT
J: TRBJ1-5; D: NA; size: NA; V: TRBV12-3/TRBV12-4; CDR3: CASSFSGNQPQHF; DNA: TGTGCCAGCAGTTTTTCGGGCAATCAGCCCCAGCATTTT
J: TRBJ2-2; D: NA; size: NA; V: TRBV4-3; CDR3: CASSQVESPGELFF; DNA: TGCGCCAGCAGCCAAGTGGAGAGCCCCGGGGAGCTGTTTTTT
J: TRBJ1-2; D: TRBD1; size: NA; V: TRBV28; CDR3: CASRRDSRYGYTF; DNA: TGTGCCAGCAGGCGGGACAGCCGGTATGGCTACACCTTC
J: TRBJ2-2; D: NA; size: NA; V: TRBV11-2; CDR3: CASSSTRGATGELFF; DNA: TGTGCCAGCAGCTCCACTCGGGGGGCCACCGGGGAGCTGTTTTTT
J: TRBJ1-3; D: NA; size: NA; V: TRBV7-9; CDR3: CASSFSGDPGDGNTIYF; DNA: TGTGCCAGCAGCTTTTCAGGGGACCCCGGAGATGGAAACACCATATATTTT
J: TRBJ2-3; D: NA; size: once; V: TRBV11-3; CDR3: CASSLVPLGTQYF; DNA: TGTGCCAGCAGCTTAGTGCCCCTAGGTACGCAGTATTTT
J: TRBJ1-5; D: NA; size: NA; V: TRBV2; CDR3: CASSEWGTQHF; DNA: TGTGCCAGCAGTGAATGGGGGACCCAGCATTTT
J: TRBJ1-6; D: NA; size: NA; V: TRBV4-1; CDR3: CASRISGDSPLHF; DNA: TGCGCCAGCAGAATTTCGGGGGATTCACCCCTCCACTTT
J: TRBJ1-4; D: TRBD1; size: NA; V: TRBV7-9; CDR3: CASSSTGVGEKLFF; DNA: TGTGCCAGCAGCTCAACAGGGGTGGGTGAAAAACTGTTTTTT
J: TRBJ2-3; D: TRBD1; size: NA; V: TRBV27; CDR3: CASRDREGTDTQYF; DNA: TGTGCCAGCCGGGACAGGGAAGGAACAGATACGCAGTATTTT
J: TRBJ1-1; D: NA; size: NA; V: TRBV11-1; CDR3: CASSSGGVGNEAFF; DNA: TGTGCCAGCAGCTCCGGGGGTGTAGGGAATGAAGCTTTCTTT
J: TRBJ1-5; D: TRBD1; size: NA; V: TRBV6-5; CDR3: CASRRQGNSNQPQHF; DNA: TGTGCCAGCAGAAGACAGGGGAATAGCAATCAGCCCCAGCATTTT
J: TRBJ1-2; D: NA; size: NA; V: TRBV19; CDR3: CASSIKGYGYTF; DNA: TGTGCCAGTAGTATAAAGGGCTATGGCTACACCTTC
J: TRBJ1-5; D: NA; size: NA; V: TRBV5-5; CDR3: CASSTGSILLDQPQHF; DNA: TGTGCCAGCAGCACCGGCAGCATTCTCCTTGATCAGCCCCAGCATTTT
J: TRBJ2-7; D: TRBD1; size: NA; V: TRBV23-1; CDR3: CASSQPRQGGEQYF; DNA: TGCGCCAGCAGTCAACCGCGACAGGGTGGCGAGCAGTACTTC
J: TRBJ2-4; D: NA; size: NA; V: TRBV11-2; CDR3: CASSQDRTLAKNIQYF; DNA: TGTGCCAGCAGCCAAGACAGGACCCTAGCCAAAAACATTCAGTACTTC
J: TRBJ1-1; D: TRBD1; size: NA; V: TRBV19; CDR3: CASSILLGVGQGSSEAFF; DNA: TGTGCCAGTAGTATACTTTTGGGGGTTGGACAGGGGTCTTCTGAAGCTTTCTTT
J: TRBJ1-1; D: NA; size: NA; V: TRBV5-1; CDR3: CASTRQEFMNTEAFF; DNA: TGCGCCAGCACAAGGCAGGAGTTCATGAACACTGAAGCTTTCTTT
J: TRBJ1-1; D: NA; size: once; V: TRBV9; CDR3: CASSVDGGSTEAFF; DNA: TGTGCCAGCAGCGTAGACGGGGGATCCACTGAAGCTTTCTTT
J: TRBJ2-3; D: TRBD1; size: NA; V: TRBV4-1; CDR3: CASSRGQGPDTQYF; DNA: TGCGCCAGCAGCCGGGGACAGGGTCCAGATACGCAGTATTTT
J: TRBJ2-3; D: TRBD2; size: many; V: TRBV6-4; CDR3: CASSDSSGGADTQYF; DNA: TGTGCCAGCAGTGACTCGAGCGGGGGGGCAGATACGCAGTATTTT
J: TRBJ2-7; D: NA; size: NA; V: TRBV23-1; CDR3: CASSQSIGQLREQYF; DNA: TGCGCCAGCAGTCAATCGATAGGACAGTTGCGGGAGCAGTACTTC
J: TRBJ2-7; D: TRBD1; size: NA; V: TRBV5-5; CDR3: CASSNGQGAYEQYF; DNA: TGTGCCAGCAGCAACGGACAGGGGGCCTACGAGCAGTACTTC
J: TRBJ2-7; D: TRBD1; size: NA; V: TRBV6-2/TRBV6-3; CDR3: CASSNQRGRSPYEQYF; DNA: TGTGCCAGCAGTAACCAAAGGGGGCGCAGCCCCTACGAGCAGTACTTC
J: TRBJ1-1; D: NA; size: few; V: TRBV9; CDR3: CASSPWTGNTEAFF; DNA: TGTGCCAGCAGCCCCTGGACTGGGAACACTGAAGCTTTCTTT
J: TRBJ2-1; D: NA; size: once; V: TRBV7-9; CDR3: CASSFMSGSNEQFF; DNA: TGTGCCAGCAGCTTCATGTCGGGGTCCAATGAGCAGTTCTTC
J: TRBJ1-4; D: NA; size: NA; V: TRBV2; CDR3: CASRGGGWLNEKLFF; DNA: TGTGCCAGCAGGGGCGGGGGGTGGCTGAATGAAAAACTGTTTTTT
J: TRBJ2-1; D: TRBD1; size: NA; V: TRBV2; CDR3: CASSMDRGNYNEQFF; DNA: TGTGCCAGCAGTATGGACAGGGGTAACTACAATGAGCAGTTCTTC
J: TRBJ1-5; D: NA; size: NA; V: TRBV5-1; CDR3: CASSLEGVGNQPQHF; DNA: TGCGCCAGCAGCTTGGAGGGGGTTGGCAATCAGCCCCAGCATTTT
J: TRBJ2-1; D: NA; size: NA; V: TRBV5-8; CDR3: CASSYYRVNEQFF; DNA: TGTGCCAGCAGCTACTACAGGGTCAATGAGCAGTTCTTC
J: TRBJ2-3; D: NA; size: once; V: TRBV7-6; CDR3: CASSLTADTQYF; DNA: TGTGCCAGCAGCTTAACCGCAGATACGCAGTATTTT
J: TRBJ1-2; D: NA; size: NA; V: TRBV6-6; CDR3: CASRHGTAYGYTF; DNA: TGTGCCAGCAGACACGGGACTGCCTATGGCTACACCTTC